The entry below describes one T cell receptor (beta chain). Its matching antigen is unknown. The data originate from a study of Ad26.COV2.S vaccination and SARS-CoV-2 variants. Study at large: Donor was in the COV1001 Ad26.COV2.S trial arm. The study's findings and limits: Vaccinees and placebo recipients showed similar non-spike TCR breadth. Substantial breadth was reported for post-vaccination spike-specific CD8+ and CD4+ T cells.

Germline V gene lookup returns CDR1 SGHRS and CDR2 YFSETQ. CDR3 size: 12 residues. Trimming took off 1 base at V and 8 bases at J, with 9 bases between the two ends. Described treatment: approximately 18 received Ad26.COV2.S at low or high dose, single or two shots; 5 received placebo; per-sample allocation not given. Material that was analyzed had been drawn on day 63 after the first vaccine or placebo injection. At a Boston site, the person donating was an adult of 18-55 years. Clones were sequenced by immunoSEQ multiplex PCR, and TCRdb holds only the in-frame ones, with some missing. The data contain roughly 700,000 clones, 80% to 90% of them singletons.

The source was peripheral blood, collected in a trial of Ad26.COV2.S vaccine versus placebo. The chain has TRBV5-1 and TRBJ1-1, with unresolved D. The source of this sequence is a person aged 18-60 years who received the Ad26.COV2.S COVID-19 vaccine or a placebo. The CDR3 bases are TGCGCCAGCAGCTTGAGCTTCCAGGAAGCTTTCTTT. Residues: CASSLSFQEAFF.